The T cell receptor beta chain described here comes from a study of T cells in Graves' hyperthyroidism and ophthalmopathy. Study findings and constraints: Most thyroid-expanded clonotypes above 0.001 were also found in blood.

J lost 8 bases, V lost 4 bases, and 7 bases had no gene match. Germline assignment: CDR1 LGHNA and CDR2 YNFKEQ. The CDR3 runs to 15 residues. There were TCR beta CDR3 regions amplified from RNA transcripts. Using the HTBI primer set, a first-round RT-PCR was run on the TCR CDR3. TCRdb called the multiplex PCR reads again in MiXCR, with one record for every CDR3 protein. The sample comprises approximately 610,000 distinct CDR3 sequences, around 17% of which are singletons, and under 20% rests with the top ten. On this clonotype: Its antigen is still unknown.

The study defined stable Graves' hyperthyroidism as no ophthalmopathy progression within 18 months. Any patient presenting with uncontrolled infection, other autoimmune disease, pregnancy or lactation was left out. The PBMCs studied were ones that came from 10 ml fresh peripheral blood. Sequences were obtained from blood. V gene TRBV4-2 combines with J gene TRBJ2-1; 11 bases are shared with TRBD2. This receptor was obtained from a woman aged 18-29 years with Graves' hyperthyroidism. CDR3 in amino acids: CASSPTSGGVHEQFF. CDR3 nucleotide sequence: TGTGCCAGCAGCCCAACTAGCGGGGGTGTGCATGAGCAGTTCTTC.